The 7 T cell receptor beta chains listed next were all sequenced from one sample in a study of T cell changes during pregnancy in multiple sclerosis. TCRdb keeps only in-frame clones here, not all; method: immunoSEQ multiplex PCR. The top ten clones hold about 0.5% of a sample with under 70,000 clones, roughly 89% of them seen once. Sequencing used CD4+ T cells from peripheral blood mononuclear cells, obtained after pregnancy. The receptor source for this set is a female donor in good health, enrolled as a control in a pregnancy study.

The chain uses TRBV6-6 and TRBJ1-1, with D possibly being TRBD1 (5 bases). Looked up from germline, CDR1 is MNHNY and CDR2 is SVGAGI (reference sequence). This CDR3 has 14 amino acids. V was trimmed by 4 bases and J by 0 bases, leaving 9 bases between them. The CDR3 nucleotides read TGTGCCAGCAGTTTCAGGGTCATGAACACTGAAGCTTTCTTT. Translating it yields CASSFRVMNTEAFF.

The rearrangement joins TRBV7-2 to TRBJ1-6; maybe TRBD1 (6 bases). Trimming took off 3 bases at V and 8 bases at J, with 17 bases between the two ends. The length of the CDR3 is 16 residues. Germline V gene sequence: CDR1 SGHTA, CDR2 FQGNSA. The CDR3 here is CASSLEPTGIYSPLHF. The CDR3 bases are TGTGCCAGCAGCTTGGAACCTACAGGGATCTATTCACCCCTCCACTTT.

This chain links TRBV11-2 with TRBJ2-2; a weak D match, TRBD1 (6 bases). This CDR3 contains 16 residues. Germline assignment: CDR1 SGHAT and CDR2 FQNNGV. V was trimmed by 3 bases and J by 0 bases, leaving 11 bases between them. The CDR3 nucleotides are TGTGCCAGCAGCTTCCGAGGGACAACGAACACCGGGGAGCTGTTTTTT. Its translation is CASSFRGTTNTGELFF.

This chain links TRBV4-2 with TRBJ2-3, with 9 nucleotides matching TRBD1. With 0 bases clipped from V and 3 bases from J, the junction kept 10 bases outside the gene matches. CDR3 length: 18 residues. Germline CDR1 reads LGHNA; CDR2 reads YNFKEQ. CDR3 DNA sequence: TGTGCCAGCAGCCAAGACCCACTACCGGGACAGGGTACAGATACGCAGTATTTT. It encodes CASSQDPLPGQGTDTQYF.

V and J are TRBV4-2 and TRBJ2-6; 8 bases fit TRBD1. This CDR3 is 18 amino acids long. In germline, CDR1 is LGHNA, CDR2 YNFKEQ. The junction had 7 bases not matched to a gene; V was cut back by 3 bases and J by 0 bases. CDR3 nucleotides: TGTGCCAGCAGCCACGGACAGGGCCTGAGCTCTGGGGCCAACGTCCTGACTTTC. Translated: CASSHGQGLSSGANVLTF.

This clone has a single count. This chain connects TRBV5-4 to TRBJ2-7; 7 bases map to TRBD1. The CDR3 extends over 13 amino acids. Germline V CDR1 and CDR2: SGHNT, YYREEE (reference sequence). The trim removed 3 bases at V and 0 bases at J, leaving 0 bases unmatched. DNA for the CDR3: TGTGCCAGCAGCTGGACAGGCTCCTACGAGCAGTACTTC. The encoded protein is CASSWTGSYEQYF. Combining the CDR3 with reference TRBV5-4 and TRBJ2-7 gives the whole variable domain ETGVTQSPTHLIKTRGQQVTLRCSSQSGHNTVSWYQQALGQGPQFIFQYYREEENGRGNFPPRFSGLQFPNYSSELNVNALELDDSALYLCASSWTGSYEQYFGPGTRLTVT.

The V call is TRBV4-3, the J call TRBJ1-6; D not certain. Germline assignment: CDR1 LGHNA and CDR2 YSLEER. CDR3 length equals 13 residues. The V gene lost 9 bases and the J gene lost 3 bases, with 9 bases spanning the gap. The CDR3 DNA sequence: TGCGCCAGTGGGCAGAACTATAATTCACCCCTCCACTTT. Translating it yields CASGQNYNSPLHF.